Here is one T cell receptor beta chain with its context. While infection was still active, Seattle patients were enrolled and then followed longitudinally. This entry is derived from a study of blood T cell repertoires in COVID-19. At the level of the study: Acute and convalescent COVID-19 specimens originated in the United States, Italy and Spain. The analysed material was cDNA or gDNA that came from T cells, B-cell-depleted T cells, or PBMCs.

The CDR3 loop spans 17 amino acids. Germline CDR1 MNHEY, CDR2 SMNVEV (reference sequence). V was clipped by 7 bases and J by 1 base, with 22 bases between them. Methods used by the authors: Amplification from reference gene primers served as the basis for estimated nucleated cell counts. Sequenced by immunoSEQ multiplex PCR; TCRdb stores in-frame clones only, minus some. V, J and clone size derive from that table, while D and trimming were established from the DNA sequence. The sample lists 180,000 or so clones, roughly four fifths seen once, with more than 9.5% in the top ten. Sequences were obtained from peripheral blood. The receptor's source is a woman aged 40-49 years with COVID-19, enrolled during active disease. This chain links TRBV27 with TRBJ1-2, with a possible D match to TRBD1 (6 bases). The DNA for the CDR3 is TGTGCCAGCAAGGGCCCCGCTGGACAGAATAATAACTATGGCTACACCTTC. As protein: CASKGPAGQNNNYGYTF.